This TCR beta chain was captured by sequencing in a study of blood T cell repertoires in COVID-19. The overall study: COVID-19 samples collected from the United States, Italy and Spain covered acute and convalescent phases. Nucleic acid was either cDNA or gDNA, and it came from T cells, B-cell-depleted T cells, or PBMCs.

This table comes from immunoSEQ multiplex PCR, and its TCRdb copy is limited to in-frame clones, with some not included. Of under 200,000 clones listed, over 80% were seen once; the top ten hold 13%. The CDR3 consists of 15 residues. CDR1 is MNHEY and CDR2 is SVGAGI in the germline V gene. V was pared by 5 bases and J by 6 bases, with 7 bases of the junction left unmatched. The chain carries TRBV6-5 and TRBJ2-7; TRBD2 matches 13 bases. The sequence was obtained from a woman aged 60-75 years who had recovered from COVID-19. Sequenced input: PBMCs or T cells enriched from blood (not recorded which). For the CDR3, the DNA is TGTGCCAGCAGTAAGAGGACTAGCGGGGGTGGCGAGCAGTACTTC. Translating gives CASSKRTSGGGEQYF.